A single sample is the source of the 25 T cell receptor beta chains below, sequenced in a study of technical replicates of blood from a few donors. Profiled with immunoSEQ multiplex PCR; TCRdb holds only in-frame clones, not every one. The top ten clones hold roughly 4.3% of a sample with some 56,000 clones, around 95% of them seen once. The sample comprised PBMCs. The source is a human donor in good health. Some clones in this sample may be carry-over from other donors' samples.

The genes are TRBV7-3 and TRBJ2-3, with 8 bases aligning to TRBD2. V dropped 3 bases and J dropped 9; count of bases not matched to a gene: 11. The CDR3 runs 15 residues. Germline loops: CDR1 SGHTA, CDR2 FQGTGA. The DNA for the CDR3 is TGTGCCAGCAGCTTCGGGGCGCGGGGGGCAACGACGCAGTATTTT. Translated, it gives CASSFGARGATTQYF.

The chain carries TRBV11-2 and TRBJ2-3; a possible D gene is TRBD2 (6 bases). The V end lost 4 bases, the J end lost 1 base, and 9 bases lay between the germline ends. Germline V gene sequence: CDR1 SGHAT, CDR2 FQNNGV. The CDR3 length is 14 residues. DNA for the CDR3: TGTGCCAGCAGCTCCTCGGGGGGCACAGATACGCAGTATTTT. It is translated as CASSSSGGTDTQYF.

As regards this clone: This same CDR3 is encoded by further DNA sequences in the sample. The chain recombines TRBV7-2 with TRBJ2-3, with 10 nucleotides matching TRBD2. Unmatched junction bases numbered 5, after V lost 4 bases and J lost 4 bases. The CDR3 runs 15 residues. The V gene's germline CDR1 is SGHTA and CDR2 FQGNSA. The CDR3 DNA reads as TGTGCCAGCAGCTCTCTAGCGGGAGCGCCAGATACGCAGTATTTT. Translated: CASSSLAGAPDTQYF.

This clone was seen once. The chain couples TRBV20-1 to TRBJ1-2, with 8 bases lining up with TRBD1. CDR3 length: 11 residues. Germline CDR1 and CDR2: DFQATT and SNEGSKA (reference sequence). V was pared by 5 bases and J by 6 bases, with 2 bases of the junction left unmatched. CDR3 protein: CSAFRGHGYTF. CDR3 coding DNA: TGCAGTGCTTTCAGGGGGCATGGCTACACCTTC.

V is TRBV5-1 and J is TRBJ1-1, with D tentatively TRBD1 (6 bases). This CDR3 is 15 amino acids long. Between the trimmed V and J ends, which lost 2 bases and 6 bases, there was a span of 17 bases. Germline CDR1 reads SGHRS; CDR2 reads YFSETQ. CDR3 coding DNA: TGCGCCAGCAGCTTTCAAGTGGGGACATCTGCTGAAGCTTTCTTT. Translating gives CASSFQVGTSAEAFF.

This clone has only one observation. The rearrangement joins TRBV6-1 to TRBJ1-1; possibly TRBD1 for D (6 bases). From germline, CDR1 is MNHNS and CDR2 SASEGT. V was clipped by 6 bases and J by 3 bases, with 11 bases between them. The CDR3 is 13 amino acids. In DNA form, the CDR3 reads TGTGCCAGCAGGCAGGGGTGGTACACTGAAGCTTTCTTT. It specifies CASRQGWYTEAFF.

V usage is TRBV30 and J usage is TRBJ2-5; the match to TRBD2 covers 12 bases. The CDR3 loop spans 15 amino acids. The junction had 2 bases not matched to a gene; V was cut back by 1 base and J by 2 bases. The germline V gene has CDR1 GTSNPN and CDR2 SVGIG (reference sequence). Here the CDR3 DNA reads TGTGCCTGGAGTGCCGGACTAGCGGGACAAGAGACCCAGTACTTC. Residues: CAWSAGLAGQETQYF.

As to this clone: Other nucleotide sequences in the sample specify the same CDR3. This rearrangement joins TRBV6-5 to TRBJ2-6; possible D gene TRBD1, 5 bases. Germline V gene lookup returns CDR1 MNHEY and CDR2 SVGAGI. Trimming took 0 bases from V and 1 from J, leaving 7 bases between them. The CDR3 has 16 residues. CDR3 protein: CASSYSRGSGANVLTF. DNA for the CDR3: TGTGCCAGCAGTTACTCTAGGGGTTCTGGGGCCAACGTCCTGACTTTC.

V is TRBV7-2 and J is TRBJ1-1; D gene unclear. The CDR3 runs 13 residues. Trimming cost V 5 bases and J 1 base, with 8 bases left between them. Germline V lookup: CDR1 SGHTA, CDR2 FQGNSA. The DNA of the CDR3 is TGTGCCAGCAGCCCCGACTGGAACACTGAAGCTTTCTTT. It is translated as CASSPDWNTEAFF.

The rearrangement links TRBV25-1 to TRBJ2-7; TRBD1 is a possible D gene (5 bases). This CDR3 has 16 amino acids. V lost 3 bases to trimming and J lost 2 bases, with 17 bases between them. From germline, CDR1 is MGHDK and CDR2 SYGVNS. Here the CDR3 DNA reads TGTGCCAGCAGTGATTTGGATAGGAGCAGGGCCTACGAGCAGTACTTC. This codes for CASSDLDRSRAYEQYF.

The chain carries TRBV5-6 and TRBJ2-1; D is undetermined. Trimming took 4 bases from V and 2 from J, leaving 13 bases between them. This CDR3 is built from 15 residues. In germline, CDR1 is SGHDT, CDR2 YYEEEE. The CDR3 DNA is TGTGCCAGCAGCCCTCCCCTAGAAGCCTACAATGAGCAGTTCTTC. Its protein product is CASSPPLEAYNEQFF. Drawing the rest from reference TRBV5-6 and TRBJ2-1, the complete variable domain is DAGVTQSPTHLIKTRGQQVTLRCSPKSGHDTVSWYQQALGQGPQFIFQYYEEEERQRGNFPDRFSGHQFPNYSSELNVNALLLGDSALYLCASSPPLEAYNEQFFGPGTRLTVL.

The rearrangement joins TRBV5-1 to TRBJ2-5; 9 nucleotides agree with TRBD1. Trimming took 3 bases from V and 5 from J; bases not matched to a gene: 5. The CDR3 has 14 amino acids. Germline CDR1 reads SGHRS; CDR2 reads YFSETQ. This CDR3 is CASSYGQGKETQYF. The CDR3 DNA reads TGCGCCAGCAGCTACGGACAGGGGAAGGAGACCCAGTACTTC.

This chain uses TRBV28 with TRBJ1-1; 7 bases line up with TRBD1. This CDR3 region has 14 residues. Germline V gene data show CDR1 as MDHEN and CDR2 as SYDVKM. The V gene end was trimmed by 6 bases and the J gene end by 1 base; junction bases not matched to a gene: 5. CDR3 bases: TGTGCCAGCAGCCCGGGACAGCCGAACACTGAAGCTTTCTTT. It translates to CASSPGQPNTEAFF.

The V call is TRBV2, the J call TRBJ2-7; 10 bases agree with TRBD2. The germline V gene has CDR1 SNHLY and CDR2 FYNNEI. Germline trimming cut 5 bases from V and 6 bases from J; bases unmatched to any gene: 4. The CDR3 covers 13 residues. CDR3 loop: CASSRTSGGEQYF. The DNA of the CDR3 is TGTGCCAGCAGTCGGACTAGCGGAGGCGAGCAGTACTTC.

The chain recombines TRBV2 with TRBJ1-2, with D unclear. The CDR3 runs 13 residues. Germline V gene lookup returns CDR1 SNHLY and CDR2 FYNNEI. V dropped 1 base and J dropped 8 bases, with 11 bases sitting between them. CDR3 sequence (DNA): TGTGCCAGCAGTGAAGGAGGGCGGGGAGGCTACACCTTC. It specifies CASSEGGRGGYTF.

The chain couples TRBV18 to TRBJ2-7, with D perhaps matching TRBD1 (5 bases). Germline lookup yields CDR1 KGHSH and CDR2 LQKENI. The V end lost 1 base, the J end lost 4 bases, and 11 bases lay between the germline ends. This CDR3 has 14 amino acids. In DNA form, the CDR3 reads TGTGCCAGCTCACCACGGCAGGGTGGGTACGAGCAGTACTTC. It codes for CASSPRQGGYEQYF. The complete variable domain, with remaining parts taken from reference TRBV18 and TRBJ2-7, reads NAGVMQNPRHLVRRRGQEARLRCSPMKGHSHVYWYRQLPEEGLKFMVYLQKENIIDESGMPKERFSAEFPKEGPSILRIQQVVRGDSAAYFCASSPRQGGYEQYFGPGTRLTVT.

The chain employs TRBV11-2 and TRBJ2-6; D not resolved. The V gene's germline CDR1 is SGHAT and CDR2 FQNNGV. CDR3 size: 14 residues. V was trimmed by 3 bases and J by 4 bases, leaving 7 bases between them. CDR3 nucleotides: TGTGCCAGCAGCTTGACATGGGGGGCCAACGTCCTGACTTTC. Protein sequence: CASSLTWGANVLTF.

The J gene is TRBJ2-3, the V gene TRBV18, with D perhaps matching TRBD1 (6 bases). The CDR3 is 16 amino acids. V dropped 4 bases and J dropped 2 bases, with 16 bases sitting between them. Germline V gene lookup returns CDR1 KGHSH and CDR2 LQKENI. The CDR3 reads CASSLLPGVDTDTQYF. In nucleotides, the CDR3 is TGTGCCAGCTCACTATTACCAGGGGTTGACACAGATACGCAGTATTTT. The full variable domain, in which reference TRBV18 and TRBJ2-3 provide the parts outside the CDR3, is NAGVMQNPRHLVRRRGQEARLRCSPMKGHSHVYWYRQLPEEGLKFMVYLQKENIIDESGMPKERFSAEFPKEGPSILRIQQVVRGDSAAYFCASSLLPGVDTDTQYFGPGTRLTVL.

The chain carries TRBV5-1 and TRBJ2-7; D perhaps matches TRBD1 (5 bases). Germline CDR1 reads SGHRS; CDR2 reads YFSETQ. Trimming cost V 4 bases and J 5 bases, with 10 bases left between them. This CDR3 contains 12 residues. The CDR3 DNA is TGCGCCAGCAGCCTGCAGGGTGACGAGCAGTACTTC. It codes for CASSLQGDEQYF.

J is TRBJ2-3 and V is TRBV4-3; possibly TRBD2 for D (6 bases). This CDR3 spans 17 amino acids. Trimming took 0 bases from V and 7 from J, leaving 20 bases between them. Germline CDR1 and CDR2: LGHNA and YSLEER. CDR3 region: CASSQDLGTTSGYTQYF. CDR3 nucleotide sequence: TGCGCCAGCAGCCAAGATCTAGGGACGACGAGCGGGTATACGCAGTATTTT.

This clone occurred once. The chain links TRBV5-6 to TRBJ2-1; D is ambiguous. There are 12 residues in the CDR3. CDR1 and CDR2 from the germline V gene are SGHDT and YYEEEE. V lost 4 bases and J 6 bases, leaving 8 bases between the germline ends. This CDR3 is CASSLVLNEQFF. The CDR3 nucleotides are TGTGCCAGCAGCCTTGTCCTCAATGAGCAGTTCTTC.

The chain is built from TRBV5-1 and TRBJ2-1, with TRBD1 identical over 8 bases. This CDR3 has 15 residues. The germline V gene encodes CDR1 SGHRS and CDR2 YFSETQ. The junction had 13 bases not matched to a gene; V was cut back by 7 bases and J by 7 bases. For the CDR3, the DNA is TGCGCCAGCGGACCCGACAGGGGTTTTACGAATGAGCAGTTCTTC. This gives the protein CASGPDRGFTNEQFF.

The V gene is TRBV5-4, the J gene TRBJ1-2; D is uncertain. CDR1 and CDR2 from the germline V gene are SGHNT and YYREEE (reference sequence). V was shortened by 3 bases and J by 4 bases, with 10 bases between the two germline ends. The CDR3 contains 13 residues. The CDR3 protein is CASSSPGVYGYTF. In DNA form, the CDR3 reads TGTGCCAGCAGCTCCCCGGGAGTCTATGGCTACACCTTC.

A word on this clone: One junction end disagrees with the germline gene, perhaps due to a read error. DNA of the CDR3: TGTGCCTGGAGTGACTCCTTCGAGCAGTACTTC. It yields the protein CAWSDSFEQYF. The J gene is TRBJ2-7, the V gene TRBV30; the D is unclear. Germline V lookup: CDR1 GTSNPN, CDR2 SVGIG (reference sequence). The CDR3 consists of 11 residues.

The genes are TRBV6-5 and TRBJ1-1; D is unresolved. The V and J ends lost 2 bases and 0 bases respectively, with 7 bases between them. Germline CDR1 is MNHEY and CDR2 is SVGAGI. CDR3 length: 14 residues. The CDR3 reads CASSYRQMNTEAFF. CDR3 coding DNA: TGTGCCAGCAGTTACCGCCAGATGAACACTGAAGCTTTCTTT.